The TCR beta chain under discussion was sequenced for a study of T cells in Graves' hyperthyroidism and ophthalmopathy. Study results and limitations: In blood, most of the thyroid clonotypes expanded above 0.001 were also present. Before onset, by a median of around 6.1 months, the model predicted ophthalmopathy.

As concerns this clonotype: The antigen is unknown. This CDR3 fails to terminate in the conserved phenylalanine or tryptophan, so it likely reflects a read error.

No ophthalmopathy progression within 18 months constituted stable Graves' hyperthyroidism. V trimming: 10 bases; J trimming: 7 bases; junction bases outside the gene matches: 10. The germline gives CDR1 MNHEY, CDR2 SVGAGI. This CDR3 spans 13 amino acids. Amplified TCR beta CDR3 regions derived from RNA transcripts. The TCR CDR3 first-round RT-PCR relied on the HTBI primer set. Via MiXCR, TCRdb re-called the multiplex PCR reads, giving one row per CDR3 protein. The sample yields about 680,000 distinct CDR3 sequences, roughly a third seen once. The sample was blood. The clonotype comes from a woman between 40 and 55 years old with Graves' hyperthyroidism. The chain couples TRBV6-5 to TRBJ1-2; TRBD1 matches 9 bases. CDR3 protein: CAIFASDRGGYTV. CDR3 DNA: TGTGCCATTTTTGCGTCGGACAGGGGTGGCTACACCGTC.